The text below deals with one T cell receptor (beta chain). This entry comes from a study of blood T cell repertoires in COVID-19. Background on the study: PBMCs, B-cell-depleted T cells, or T cells provided the cDNA or gDNA that made up the material.

Sequenced by immunoSEQ multiplex PCR; TCRdb stores in-frame clones only, minus some. The sample includes over 250,000 clones, more than 75% seen only once; the top ten take approximately 5.3%. Recovery meant two consecutive negative NP/OP PCR tests, professional clearance, or resolved symptoms. The CDR3 totals 15 residues. Looked up from germline, CDR1 is MNHEY and CDR2 is SVGEGT. V lost 6 bases and J lost 1, with 13 bases in between. What was sequenced was PBMCs or T cells enriched from blood (not recorded which). This TCR came from a woman aged 30 to 39 who had recovered from COVID-19. This rearrangement joins TRBV6-2 or TRBV6-3 to TRBJ1-5, with D unclear. This CDR3 is CASSAPRGSNQPQHF. The CDR3 DNA follows: TGTGCCAGCAGCGCCCCGCGGGGAAGCAATCAGCCCCAGCATTTT.